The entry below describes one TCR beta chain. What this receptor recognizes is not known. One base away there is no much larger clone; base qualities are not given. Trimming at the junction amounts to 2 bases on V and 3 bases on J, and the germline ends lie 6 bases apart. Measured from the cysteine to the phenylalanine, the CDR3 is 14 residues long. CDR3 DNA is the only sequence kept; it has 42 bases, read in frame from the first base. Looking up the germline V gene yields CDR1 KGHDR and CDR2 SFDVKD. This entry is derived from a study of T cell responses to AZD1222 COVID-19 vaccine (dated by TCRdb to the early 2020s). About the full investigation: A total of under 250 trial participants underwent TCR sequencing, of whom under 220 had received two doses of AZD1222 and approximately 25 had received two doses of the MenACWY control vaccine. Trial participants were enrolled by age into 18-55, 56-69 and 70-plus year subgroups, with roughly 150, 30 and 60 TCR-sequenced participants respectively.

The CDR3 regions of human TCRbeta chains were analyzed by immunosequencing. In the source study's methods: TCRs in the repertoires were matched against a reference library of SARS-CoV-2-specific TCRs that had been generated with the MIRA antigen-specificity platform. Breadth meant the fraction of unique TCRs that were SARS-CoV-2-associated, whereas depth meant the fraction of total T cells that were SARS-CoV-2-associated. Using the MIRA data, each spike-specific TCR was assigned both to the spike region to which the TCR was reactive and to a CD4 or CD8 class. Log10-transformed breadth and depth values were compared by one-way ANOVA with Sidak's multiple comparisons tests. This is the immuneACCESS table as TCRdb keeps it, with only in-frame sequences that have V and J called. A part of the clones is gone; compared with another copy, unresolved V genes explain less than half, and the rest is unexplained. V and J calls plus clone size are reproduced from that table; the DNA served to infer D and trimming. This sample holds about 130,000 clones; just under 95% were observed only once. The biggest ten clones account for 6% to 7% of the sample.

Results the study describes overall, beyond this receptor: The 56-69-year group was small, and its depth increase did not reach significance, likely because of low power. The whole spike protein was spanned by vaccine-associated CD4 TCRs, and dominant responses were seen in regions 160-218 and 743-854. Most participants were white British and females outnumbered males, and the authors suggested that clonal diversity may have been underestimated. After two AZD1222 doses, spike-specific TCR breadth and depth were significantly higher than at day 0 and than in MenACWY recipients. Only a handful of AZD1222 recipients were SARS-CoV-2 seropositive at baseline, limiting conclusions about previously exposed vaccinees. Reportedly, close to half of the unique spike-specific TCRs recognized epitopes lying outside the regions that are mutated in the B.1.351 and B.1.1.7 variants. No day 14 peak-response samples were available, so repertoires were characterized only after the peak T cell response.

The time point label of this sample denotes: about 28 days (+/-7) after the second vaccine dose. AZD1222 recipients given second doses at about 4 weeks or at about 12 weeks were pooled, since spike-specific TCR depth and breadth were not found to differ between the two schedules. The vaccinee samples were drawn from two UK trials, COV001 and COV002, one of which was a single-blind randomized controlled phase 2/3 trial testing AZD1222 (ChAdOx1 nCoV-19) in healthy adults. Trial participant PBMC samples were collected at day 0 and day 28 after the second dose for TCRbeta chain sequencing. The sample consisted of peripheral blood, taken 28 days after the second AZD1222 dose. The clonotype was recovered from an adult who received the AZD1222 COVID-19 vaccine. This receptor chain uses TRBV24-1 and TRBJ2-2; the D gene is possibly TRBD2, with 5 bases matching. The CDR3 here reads CATSDYGDTGELFF. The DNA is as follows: TGTGCCACCAGTGATTACGGGGACACCGGGGAGCTGTTTTTT.